Presented here are 12 T cell receptor beta chains from one specimen sequenced in a study of cytomegalovirus exposure and HLA in healthy donors. The PCR had 60 Vbeta and 13 Jbeta primers. Assay: immunoSEQ multiplex PCR; the TCRdb copy retains only in-frame clones and omits some. The sample includes about 150,000 clones, 80% of them seen just once. Material for sequencing was PBMCs. Receptors originate from a woman in her 40s in good health and CMV-seronegative.

The rearrangement links TRBV7-6 to TRBJ2-7; a weak D match, TRBD2 (7 bases). The V gene lost 4 bases and the J gene lost 5 bases, with 15 bases spanning the gap. Germline CDR1 and CDR2: SGHVS and FNYEAQ. The CDR3 consists of 14 residues. CDR3 bases: TGTGCCAGCAGCTCCGACGGGGGGCGGGACGAGCAGTACTTC. This encodes CASSSDGGRDEQYF. The variable domain in full, completed from reference TRBV7-6 and TRBJ2-7, reads GAGVSQSPRYKVTKRGQDVALRCDPISGHVSLYWYRQALGQGPEFLTYFNYEAQQDKSGLPNDRFSAERPEGSISTLTIQRTEQRDSAMYRCASSSDGGRDEQYFGPGTRLTVT.

The chain employs TRBV7-9 and TRBJ2-1, with D maybe TRBD2 (5 bases). V lost 5 bases, J lost 7 bases, and 9 bases lay in between. Germline CDR1 SEHNR, CDR2 FQNEAQ (reference sequence). CDR3 length equals 12 residues. The CDR3 nucleotides read TGTGCCAGCAGCGTTAGAGGGAATGAGCAGTTCTTC. Protein product: CASSVRGNEQFF.

This sequence joins TRBV25-1 and TRBJ2-5; 7 nucleotides agree with TRBD1. This CDR3 region has 14 residues. In germline, CDR1 is MGHDK, CDR2 SYGVNS. Unmatched junction bases numbered 3, after V lost 0 bases and J lost 5 bases. CDR3 nucleotide sequence: TGTGCCAGCAGTGAATATGAGGACAGGGAGACCCAGTACTTC. Its protein is CASSEYEDRETQYF.

V usage is TRBV5-4 and J usage is TRBJ2-7, with 7 bases aligning to TRBD1. From germline, CDR1 is SGHNT and CDR2 YYREEE (reference sequence). The CDR3 spans 15 residues. V shed 4 bases, J shed 0 bases, and the junction held 7 bases outside the gene matches. The CDR3 loop is CASSPGTATSYEQYF. The CDR3 DNA reads as TGTGCCAGCAGCCCCGGGACAGCGACCTCCTACGAGCAGTACTTC.

CDR3 DNA: TGTGCCAGCAGCCCCTTGGGGGGTCAGGAGACCCAGTACTTC. Protein product: CASSPLGGQETQYF. The chain couples TRBV7-3 to TRBJ2-5, with D possibly matching TRBD2 (6 bases). Trimming pared 5 bases from V and 5 bases from J, leaving 15 bases between. Germline V gives CDR1 SGHTA, CDR2 FQGTGA. This CDR3 spans 14 amino acids.

The genes are TRBV11-2 and TRBJ2-1; no clear D. Between the trimmed V and J ends, which lost 2 bases and 0 bases, there was a span of 11 bases. This CDR3 is 16 amino acids long. Germline V gene sequence: CDR1 SGHAT, CDR2 FQNNGV. The CDR3 DNA sequence: TGTGCCAGCAGCTTAATGGCCACCAGCTCCTACAATGAGCAGTTCTTC. It yields the protein CASSLMATSSYNEQFF. The full variable domain, with the rest looked up from reference TRBV11-2 and TRBJ2-1, is EAGVAQSPRYKIIEKRQSVAFWCNPISGHATLYWYQQILGQGPKLLIQFQNNGVVDDSQLPKDRFSAERLKGVDSTLKIQPAKLEDSAVYLCASSLMATSSYNEQFFGPGTRLTVL.

J is TRBJ1-4 and V is TRBV30; D is unclear. The V and J ends lost 2 bases and 7 bases respectively, with 5 bases between them. The CDR3 loop spans 11 amino acids. The germline V gene has CDR1 GTSNPN and CDR2 SVGIG (reference sequence). The CDR3 region is CAWSPGEKLFF. Here the CDR3 DNA reads TGTGCCTGGAGTCCGGGTGAAAAACTGTTTTTT. The whole variable domain, remainder taken from reference TRBV30 and TRBJ1-4, is SQTIHQWPATLVQPVGSPLSLECTVEGTSNPNLYWYRQAAGRGLQLLFYSVGIGQISSEVPQNLSASRPQDRQFILSSKKLLLSDSGFYLCAWSPGEKLFFGSGTQLSVL.

Notes on this clone: The germline gene is not matched at one end of the junction; a read error may be the cause. This chain joins TRBV4-2 and TRBJ2-3, with 8 nucleotides matching TRBD2. Germline lookup yields CDR1 LGHNA and CDR2 YNFKEQ. This CDR3 comprises 14 residues. As DNA, the CDR3 is TGTGCCAGCAGCCAAGAAAGTATGGCTAGCGGGCCTTCTTTT. Translation: CASSQESMASGPSF.

The chain has TRBV18 and TRBJ1-6; D remains ambiguous. The V end was cut by 3 bases, the J end by 6 bases, with 6 bases between. The CDR3 has 13 residues. The germline CDR1 and CDR2 sequences are KGHSH and LQKENI. The CDR3: CASSPNSNSPLHF. The CDR3, as DNA: TGTGCCAGCTCACCCAACAGTAATTCACCCCTCCACTTT.

J is TRBJ2-2 and V is TRBV7-8; no definite D call. V was shortened by 5 bases and J by 0 bases, with 10 bases between the two germline ends. Germline CDR1 SGHVS, CDR2 FQNEAQ. This CDR3 has 15 amino acids. CDR3 sequence (DNA): TGTGCCAGCAGCCCCCCCCGGGCGAACACCGGGGAGCTGTTTTTT. Its translation is CASSPPRANTGELFF.

A note on this clone: Relative to the germline gene, one junction end is altered; a read error may explain this. CDR3 loop: CSSSYRTGIPFYGYTF. CDR3 DNA: TGTTCCAGCAGCTACCGGACAGGGATCCCCTTCTATGGCTACACCTTC. The V and J genes are TRBV7-9 and TRBJ1-2; 8 nucleotides match TRBD1. There are 16 residues in the CDR3. Germline CDR1 reads SEHNR; CDR2 reads FQNEAQ (reference sequence).

In the case of this clone: The junction departs from germline at one end; a sequencing error may be responsible. The chain employs TRBV5-4 and TRBJ2-5; D gene unclear. The CDR3 has 15 amino acids. Germline loops: CDR1 SGHNT, CDR2 YYREEE (reference sequence). DNA of the CDR3: TGTGCCAGCAGTCGCCTCGACTGGATCAAAGAGGCCCAGTACTTC. It codes for CASSRLDWIKEAQYF.